Listed here are 22 T cell receptor beta chains from one sample, sequenced in a study of blood T cell repertoires in COVID-19 (dated by TCRdb to 2020 to 2022). The library was produced with the immunoSEQ multiplex PCR assay. Imported from immuneACCESS, the table was reduced by TCRdb to in-frame sequences with V and J called. These copies leave out some clones; in studies compared against another copy, an unresolved V gene accounts for under half, and the cause of the remainder is not known. The sample has about 120,000 clones on record, approximately 81% of them singletons. The ten largest account for roughly 3.9% of the sample. The sample consisted of peripheral blood. These receptors were collected from a man aged 55-75 years with acute or convalescent COVID-19.

This rearrangement joins TRBV19 to TRBJ2-7, with 11 bases fitting TRBD2. Looked up from germline, CDR1 is LNHDA and CDR2 is SQIVND (reference sequence). The CDR3 has 15 residues. Unmatched junction bases numbered 2, after V lost 1 base and J lost 3 bases. CDR3 DNA: TGTGCCAGTAGTATAGGGCTAGCGGGAGGCTACGAGCAGTACTTC. Translated: CASSIGLAGGYEQYF. The full variable domain, rest sourced from reference TRBV19 and TRBJ2-7, is DGGITQSPKYLFRKEGQNVTLSCEQNLNHDAMYWYRQDPGQGLRLIYYSQIVNDFQKGDIAEGYSVSREKKESFPLTVTSAQKNPTAFYLCASSIGLAGGYEQYFGPGTRLTVT.

The V gene is TRBV7-2, the J gene TRBJ2-5; TRBD2 aligns across 7 bases. CDR3 length: 16 amino acids. CDR1 is SGHTA and CDR2 is FQGNSA in the germline V gene. The trim removed 0 bases at V and 3 bases at J, leaving 7 bases unmatched. CDR3 sequence (DNA): TGTGCCAGCAGCTTAGCGTGGGGGGGAGGGGAAGAGACCCAGTACTTC. This translates into CASSLAWGGGEETQYF.

The chain recombines TRBV5-6 with TRBJ1-2; weak D call: TRBD1 (6 bases). Germline values: CDR1 SGHDT, CDR2 YYEEEE. V was shortened by 4 bases and J by 0 bases, with 13 bases between the two germline ends. The CDR3 spans 15 residues. CDR3 residues: CASSQGQKPNYGYTF. In DNA, the CDR3 is TGTGCCAGCAGCCAGGGGCAGAAGCCTAACTATGGCTACACCTTC.

V usage is TRBV4-2 and J usage is TRBJ1-2, with a tentative D call TRBD1 (6 bases). The CDR3 extends over 13 amino acids. Germline CDR1 and CDR2: LGHNA and YNFKEQ. The V end lost 8 bases, the J end lost 8 bases, and 18 bases lay between the germline ends. The CDR3 sequence: CASVRGGGGGYTF. The CDR3 nucleotides read TGTGCCAGCGTGAGGGGGGGCGGCGGCGGCTACACCTTC.

The rearrangement joins TRBV6-5 to TRBJ2-1, with 9 positions matching TRBD1. The CDR3 sequence is 14 residues long. V was pared by 8 bases and J by 5 bases, with 7 bases of the junction left unmatched. Germline V gene lookup returns CDR1 MNHEY and CDR2 SVGAGI. CDR3 residues: CASGPTGGDNEQFF. The CDR3 DNA reads TGTGCCAGCGGTCCGACAGGGGGGGACAATGAGCAGTTCTTC.

J is TRBJ1-2 and V is TRBV4-2; TRBD1 might be the D (5 bases). CDR3 length equals 14 residues. CDR1 and CDR2 (germline): LGHNA, YNFKEQ. The ends were cut back, 4 bases at V and 2 bases at J, with 11 bases in the middle. The CDR3 bases are TGTGCCAGCAGCCTCGGGACTTTAAACTATGGCTACACCTTC. As protein: CASSLGTLNYGYTF.

The chain is built from TRBV6-5 and TRBJ2-1; no firm D call. CDR1 MNHEY and CDR2 SVGAGI come from the germline V gene. The ends were cut back, 0 bases at V and 6 bases at J, with 9 bases in the middle. This CDR3 is built from 14 residues. The CDR3 sequence is CASSYSQAANEQFF. In DNA form, the CDR3 reads TGTGCCAGCAGTTACTCTCAGGCCGCCAATGAGCAGTTCTTC.

This clone was found once. The chain combines TRBV11-2 with TRBJ2-1; 8 nucleotides align to TRBD2. The CDR3 length is 15 residues. Germline CDR1 SGHAT, CDR2 FQNNGV. J was trimmed by 4 bases and V by 3 bases; bases with no gene match: 5. CDR3 in DNA: TGTGCCAGCAGCTTGTCAGCGGGAGCTTACAATGAGCAGTTCTTC. Translation gives CASSLSAGAYNEQFF.

This chain uses TRBV11-2 with TRBJ2-3; TRBD2 matches 10 bases. Germline loops: CDR1 SGHAT, CDR2 FQNNGV. The CDR3 runs to 15 residues. V lost 4 bases, J lost 6 bases, and 7 bases stayed unmatched. The CDR3 here is CASSSQREGRDTQYF. In DNA, the CDR3 is TGTGCCAGCAGCTCCCAGCGGGAGGGCCGGGATACGCAGTATTTT.

The chain joins TRBV7-2 to TRBJ2-1; 10 bases align to TRBD1. With V trimmed by 7 bases and J by 7 bases, 7 bases remained unmatched. Germline V gene lookup returns CDR1 SGHTA and CDR2 FQGNSA. The CDR3 contains 14 residues. CDR3 sequence (DNA): TGTGCCAGCACTAAACGGACAGGGGGAAATGAGCAGTTCTTC. Amino acids: CASTKRTGGNEQFF.

J is TRBJ2-3 and V is TRBV19; tentatively, D is TRBD1 (5 bases). CDR3 length: 14 amino acids. With 1 base removed from V and 6 bases from J, the gap between germline ends came to 11 bases. CDR1 and CDR2 (germline): LNHDA, SQIVND (reference sequence). The CDR3 loop reads CASSIGGGLDTQYF. In nucleotides, the CDR3 is TGTGCCAGTAGTATAGGGGGCGGTTTGGATACGCAGTATTTT.

The V call is TRBV28, the J call TRBJ2-3, with a weak D call TRBD2 (6 bases). Per the germline V gene, CDR1 is MDHEN and CDR2 is SYDVKM. V shed 5 bases and J shed 6 bases, with 15 bases lying between them. This CDR3 region has 14 residues. This CDR3 reads CASSPLGGPDTQYF. CDR3 DNA: TGTGCCAGCAGTCCCTTGGGAGGCCCGGATACGCAGTATTTT.

V is TRBV13 and J is TRBJ2-5; D is perhaps TRBD1 (6 bases). There are 13 residues in the CDR3. V lost 5 bases and J 3 bases, leaving 10 bases between the germline ends. Germline V lookup: CDR1 PRHDT, CDR2 FYEKMQ (reference sequence). The CDR3 is CASSQQGEETQYF. The DNA for the CDR3 is TGTGCCAGCAGCCAACAGGGTGAAGAGACCCAGTACTTC.

This clone appeared a few times. The V call is TRBV6-4, the J call TRBJ2-2; no clear D gene. This CDR3 is 15 amino acids long. The V end lost 4 bases, the J end lost 3 bases, and 12 bases lay between the germline ends. Per germline, CDR1 MRHNA and CDR2 SNTAGT. CDR3 nucleotide sequence: TGTGCCAGCAGTGGGGTTCCGGGTGACACCGGGGAGCTGTTTTTT. Its translation: CASSGVPGDTGELFF.

This clone was detected only once. The chain links TRBV6-5 to TRBJ1-6; 9 bases match TRBD1. Germline-derived CDR1 and CDR2 are MNHEY and SVGAGI. CDR3 length: 15 amino acids. After removal of 7 bases from V and 10 bases from J, the junction contained 11 bases not matched to a gene. CDR3 loop: CASTPGGTGNSPLHF. CDR3 nucleotides: TGTGCCAGCACCCCGGGGGGGACAGGGAACTCACCCCTCCACTTT.

The chain couples TRBV14 to TRBJ2-1; no firm D call. V was pared by 4 bases and J by 8 bases, with 12 bases between. The CDR3 loop spans 13 amino acids. Germline assignment: CDR1 SGHDN and CDR2 FVKESK. DNA for the CDR3: TGTGCCAGCAGCCTCCGAGGCGTCTATGAGCAGTTCTTC. Residues: CASSLRGVYEQFF. Full variable domain (outside the CDR3, taken from reference TRBV14 and TRBJ2-1): EAGVTQFPSHSVIEKGQTVTLRCDPISGHDNLYWYRRVMGKEIKFLLHFVKESKQDESGMPNNRFLAERTGGTYSTLKVQPAELEDSGVYFCASSLRGVYEQFFGPGTRLTVL.

The chain is built from TRBV7-7 and TRBJ2-2; a possible D gene is TRBD2 (6 bases). CDR1 SSHAT and CDR2 FNYEAQ come from the germline V gene (reference sequence). The CDR3 sequence is 16 residues long. V lost 8 bases, J lost 0 bases, and 16 bases lay in between. The CDR3 coding sequence is TGTGCCAGCGAAGCCACCGGGACTTCGAACACCGGGGAGCTGTTTTTT. Its protein is CASEATGTSNTGELFF.

The sample holds one count of this clone. V gene TRBV4-3 combines with J gene TRBJ2-3; TRBD1 agrees at 8 bases. The CDR3 consists of 15 residues. V was pared by 4 bases and J by 7 bases, with 10 bases of the junction left unmatched. Looked up from germline, CDR1 is LGHNA and CDR2 is YSLEER. The CDR3 sequence is CASSPGTGMENTQYF. The CDR3 bases are TGCGCCAGCAGCCCCGGGACAGGAATGGAAAATACGCAGTATTTT.

The V and J genes are TRBV4-3 and TRBJ2-1, with TRBD2 matching over 12 bases. With 0 bases clipped from V and 1 base from J, the junction kept 7 bases outside the gene matches. Germline CDR1 reads LGHNA; CDR2 reads YSLEER. The CDR3 spans 19 residues. Here the CDR3 DNA reads TGCGCCAGCAGCCAAGATATAACTAGCGGGAGGACGTCCTACAATGAGCAGTTCTTC. It encodes CASSQDITSGRTSYNEQFF.

The V call is TRBV6-2 or TRBV6-3, the J call TRBJ2-7; 10 bases line up with TRBD1. This CDR3 contains 16 residues. CDR1 is MNHEY and CDR2 is SVGEGT in the germline V gene. V dropped 4 bases and J dropped 2; count of bases not matched to a gene: 8. The CDR3 spells CASSFLTGGRAYEQYF. CDR3 nucleotides: TGTGCCAGCAGTTTTCTGACAGGGGGCCGCGCCTACGAGCAGTACTTC.

This clone was seen only once. The chain combines TRBV7-9 with TRBJ1-4; 8 bases agree with TRBD1. The CDR3 is 12 residues long. V trimming: 5 bases; J trimming: 10 bases; junction bases outside the gene matches: 3. From germline, CDR1 is SEHNR and CDR2 FQNEAQ (reference sequence). As DNA, the CDR3 is TGTGCCAGCAGCCAGGACAGGGTAAAACTGTTTTTT. Translation gives CASSQDRVKLFF. Variable domain in full (rest from reference TRBV7-9 and TRBJ1-4): DTGVSQNPRHKITKRGQNVTFRCDPISEHNRLYWYRQTLGQGPEFLTYFQNEAQLEKSRLLSDRFSAERPKGSFSTLEIQRTEQGDSAMYLCASSQDRVKLFFGSGTQLSVL.

The chain carries TRBV12-3 or TRBV12-4 and TRBJ2-1; TRBD2 is a possible D gene (5 bases). The CDR3 has 13 residues. V lost 3 bases and J lost 8, with 11 bases in between. In nucleotides, the CDR3 is TGTGCCAGCAGTTTGGGAGCACGCGATGAGCAGTTCTTC. Translation gives CASSLGARDEQFF.